Below are 11 T cell receptor beta chains sequenced from a single sample in a study of Ad26.COV2.S vaccination and SARS-CoV-2 variants. Treatment given: some 20 received Ad26.COV2.S at low or high dose, single or two shots; five or six received placebo; per-sample allocation not given. Samples analyzed were those drawn on day 63 after the first vaccine or placebo injection. TCRdb's copy holds only in-frame clones and misses some; the assay was immunoSEQ multiplex PCR. The top ten hold around 3.6% of the sample, which has around 320,000 clones, around 87% seen once. This material consisted of peripheral blood, taken in a trial of Ad26.COV2.S vaccine versus placebo. The receptors originated from a person aged 18-65 years who received the Ad26.COV2.S COVID-19 vaccine or a placebo.

The chain joins TRBV5-1 to TRBJ1-2; a possible D gene is TRBD1 (5 bases). Trimming cost V 0 bases and J 10 bases, with 13 bases left between them. The CDR3 covers 13 residues. From germline, CDR1 is SGHRS and CDR2 YFSETQ. The CDR3 DNA is TGCGCCAGCAGCTTGGAGTCAGGGCATAACTACACCTTC. Protein sequence: CASSLESGHNYTF.

V and J are TRBV11-3 and TRBJ1-5; unclear D gene. Germline V lookup: CDR1 SGHNT, CDR2 YENEEA. V was clipped by 7 bases and J by 5 bases, with 18 bases between them. This CDR3 region has 15 residues. CDR3 sequence: CASISRHVSDQPQHF. CDR3 nucleotide sequence: TGTGCCAGCATTTCCAGACACGTGTCCGATCAGCCCCAGCATTTT.

In its sample, this clone was seen a few times. CDR3 DNA sequence: TGTGCTAATATCCGCCGGGACCCACGTCGAGGGGTAGGAAACACCATATATTTT. Amino acids: CANIRRDPRRGVGNTIYF. The rearrangement joins TRBV5-6 to TRBJ1-3; tentative D call: TRBD1 (5 bases). The CDR3 contains 18 residues. Germline lookup yields CDR1 SGHDT and CDR2 YYEEEE.

This rearrangement joins TRBV11-3 to TRBJ2-1; D is ambiguous. The CDR3 is 13 residues long. Germline V gives CDR1 SGHNT, CDR2 YENEEA. V was shortened by 3 bases and J by 7 bases, with 10 bases between the two germline ends. The CDR3 bases are TGTGCCAGCAGCTTTAGCCCGGCGAATGAGCAGTTCTTC. Translating it yields CASSFSPANEQFF.

In this sample, this clone turned up a few times. This rearrangement joins TRBV18 to TRBJ1-6; weak D call: TRBD1 (6 bases). The CDR3 contains 16 residues. Germline CDR1 is KGHSH and CDR2 is LQKENI. V lost 3 bases, J lost 6 bases, and 15 bases lay in between. The DNA for the CDR3 is TGTGCCAGCTCACCTATCCCAGGGGCCTCTAATTCACCCCTCCACTTT. Its translation is CASSPIPGASNSPLHF.

This clone was recorded only once. V is TRBV29-1 and J is TRBJ2-7; D unresolved. CDR3 length equals 13 residues. Trimming pared 4 bases from V and 0 bases from J, leaving 10 bases between. Germline lookup yields CDR1 SQVTM and CDR2 ANQGSEA. The CDR3 DNA sequence: TGCAGCGTTGTCCGCACGGACTCCTACGAGCAGTACTTC. This gives the protein CSVVRTDSYEQYF.

The chain recombines TRBV19 with TRBJ1-5; D remains unclear. The CDR3 extends over 15 amino acids. Germline assignment: CDR1 LNHDA and CDR2 SQIVND (reference sequence). V lost 5 bases to trimming and J lost 2 bases, with 13 bases between them. Written as DNA, the CDR3 is TGTGCCAGTAGTCCGGACCCTAATCGCAATCAGCCCCAGCATTTT. The encoded protein is CASSPDPNRNQPQHF.

This chain connects TRBV7-8 to TRBJ1-1; 10 bases fit TRBD1. V gave up 5 bases and J gave up 5 bases; unmatched junction bases: 11. Germline CDR1 reads SGHVS; CDR2 reads FQNEAQ. The CDR3 extends over 16 amino acids. CDR3 in amino acids: CASSPDRGLASTEAFF. The CDR3 bases are TGTGCCAGCAGCCCTGACAGGGGGCTGGCGAGTACTGAAGCTTTCTTT. Combining the CDR3 with reference TRBV7-8 and TRBJ1-1 gives the whole variable domain GAGVSQSPRYKVAKRGQDVALRCDPISGHVSLFWYQQALGQGPEFLTYFQNEAQLDKSGLPSDRFFAERPEGSVSTLKIQRTQQEDSAVYLCASSPDRGLASTEAFFGQGTRLTVV.

The rearrangement joins TRBV5-8 to TRBJ1-1; 8 nucleotides align to TRBD1. V lost 2 bases to trimming and J lost 11 bases; unmatched junction nucleotides: 5. The CDR3 has 12 amino acids. Germline V gene sequence: CDR1 SGHTS, CDR2 YDEGEE. CDR3 sequence (DNA): TGTGCCAGCAGCTTAGGGACAGGTAACGCTTTCTTT. Its translation is CASSLGTGNAFF. The whole variable domain, remainder taken from reference TRBV5-8 and TRBJ1-1, is EAGVTQSPTHLIKTRGQQATLRCSPISGHTSVYWYQQALGLGLQFLLWYDEGEERNRGNFPPRFSGRQFPNYSSELNVNALELEDSALYLCASSLGTGNAFFGQGTRLTVV.

The chain employs TRBV2 and TRBJ2-2, with D tentatively TRBD1 (5 bases). Germline values: CDR1 SNHLY, CDR2 FYNNEI. The CDR3 is 14 amino acids. V was cut by 6 bases and J by 4 bases, with 12 bases left in between. The CDR3 bases are TGTGCCAGCAGCGAATCCAGGGTCACCGGGGAGCTGTTTTTT. Its translation: CASSESRVTGELFF.

This chain links TRBV4-3 with TRBJ2-7; 13 bases line up with TRBD2. CDR1 and CDR2 from the germline V gene are LGHNA and YSLEER. With V trimmed by 2 bases and J by 3 bases, 1 base remained unmatched. The CDR3 runs to 15 residues. CDR3 sequence (DNA): TGCGCCAGCAGCCAAAGGACTAGCGGGGGCTACGAGCAGTACTTC. Translated: CASSQRTSGGYEQYF.